This TCR beta chain was observed in a study of blood T cells in healthy people across ages (dated by TCRdb to between 2015 and 2016). Turning to the overall study: In model experiments, template switching captured about one uniquely barcoded TCR beta cDNA molecule for every two T cells. Age-related changes in TCR beta repertoire diversity were measured in the study by deep sequencing normalized with unique cDNA molecular identifiers. Donors were grouped into four age groups: young (average approximately 15 years), middle-aged (39), aged (about 60) and long-lived (approximately 78). Using the same blood draw, the study looked at two additional independent replicas of 1 million unique cDNA reads for two donors, one aged 18 to 29 and the other aged 80 or older.

CDR1 and CDR2, per the germline V gene, are MNHEY and SVGAGI. The CDR3 starts with the cysteine, ends with the phenylalanine, and has 15 residues. Only the CDR3 DNA stays, 45 bases, in frame from base 1. The germline V end is reduced by 2 bases and the J end by 5 bases; junction bases left unmatched: 6. In its sample, this clonotype was seen a few times. Its antigen target is currently unknown. One base away there is no much larger clone; base qualities are not given. The investigation overall reported the following: The long-lived group showed more naive CD4+ T cells, fewer expanded clones and increased TCR diversity than the aged group, suggesting age selection. The percentage of naive T cells measured by flow cytometry correlated strongly with observed TCR beta diversity. Because donor CMV infection status was unknown, age-related changes in expanded clonotypes were potentially confounded. As age increased, observed TCR beta diversity per million T cells dropped in a roughly linear way, and a significant reduction was already evident by age approximately 40. Estimates of total diversity from one million sequenced T cells were regarded as lower bounds and underestimates. Conclusive comparison of naive and antigen-experienced compartments was prevented by the profiling of bulk unsorted PBMCs.

The library was prepared using 5' RACE. TCRdb records Illumina HiSeq 2500 as the sequencer. A second roughly 7 to 11 cycle PCR used a sample-barcoded 5' primer and a J-beta primer mix. Each TCR beta cDNA molecule received a unique molecular identifier from a template-switch 5' adaptor carrying 12 random nucleotides. At least 2.5 million CDR3-containing paired-end reads were obtained from each sample. All of the RNA was converted into first-strand cDNA using the Mint cDNA synthesis kit, with a TRBC-specific oligonucleotide serving as the primer. After uracil-DNA glycosylase treatment, a first 18-cycle PCR used universal primers M1SS and BC2_uni_R on all cDNA. The study's processing was this. For normalization, 1 million high-quality reads, each with a distinct molecular identifier, were randomly selected from each sample. Instead of being binned into consensus sequences, reads with shared molecular identifiers were discarded. MiTCR, set to a Q25 quality threshold and the strictest error-elimination algorithm, was used for CDR3 identification, clonotype clustering and error correction. A nonparametric unseen species model with Euler transformation was used to estimate lower-bound total TCR beta diversity. TCRdb passed the public sequencing reads through fastp at Q25 and MiXCR, retaining productive beta sequences. Entries that share a CDR3 protein sequence are merged under the most common genes and DNA. TCRdb, rather than the study authors, made the V and J calls. For this sample the table gives more than 600,000 distinct CDR3 sequences, of which 20% to 25% were detected only once. The top ten constitute under 10% of the sample.

Systemically healthy Caucasian individuals from Russia, 39 in total and aged roughly 6 to 100 years, were included as donors. Approximately 10 milliliters of peripheral blood were collected from each donor into EDTA-treated Vacutainer tubes. Ficoll-Paque density-gradient centrifugation was used to isolate PBMCs, with at least 6.5 million obtained per sample. Total RNA was extracted from PBMCs with Trizol reagent, with at least 6 micrograms obtained per sample. For every donor, an aliquot of PBMCs went through flow cytometry to measure the percentages of naive CD45RAhigh/CD27high T cells. This sample also belongs to another study, concerning T cells of mothers and their children. Taken from the second paper: The donors were nine systemically healthy Caucasian individuals, made up of three mothers and their six children. cDNA synthesis consumed the entire amount of extracted RNA, loaded at approximately 1.5 ug RNA in each 15 ul reaction. In the second PCR, the M1S primer introduced both the sample barcodes and 2-4 random nucleotides. Each mother yielded over 10 million TCR beta CDR3 reads and each child roughly 2.9 million reads. TCR recombination output is similarly shaped by thymic selection in related and unrelated pairs, with a minor effect exerted by inherited differences. Normalized repertoire overlap in related mother-child pairs was always slightly higher than in unrelated mother-child pairs, but the difference was never significant. Persistent microchimeric T cell clones were not detected, at a sensitivity of 95 to 100 clones per million clonotypes. To look for features that set related mother-child pairs apart from unrelated individuals, the researchers ran deep NGS to compare the TCR beta repertoires of mothers and children. The mean age was roughly 40 +/- 4 years for the mothers and around 10 +/- 4 years for the children. Libraries were sequenced on Illumina HiSeq 2000 with 100+100 nt paired-end reads after adapter ligation with NEBNext reagents. Mother and child libraries were prepared a month apart and sequenced in separate runs to prevent cross-contamination. Between roughly 500,000 and 2,300,000 distinct TCR beta clonotypes were identified per donor. Naive TCR beta clonotypes were estimated from low-frequency clonotypes matched to each donor's FACS-determined naive share, without sorting.

The chain joins TRBV6-5 to TRBJ1-1, with 9 bases aligning to TRBD1. Sequenced material: blood. This clonotype originated in a boy younger than 18 in good health. The CDR3 protein: CASSYLDRGWTEAFF. At the DNA level, the sequence is TGTGCCAGCAGTTACCTTGACAGGGGGTGGACTGAAGCTTTCTTT.